This TCR beta chain was recorded in a study of blood T cells in healthy people across ages. This clonotype was recorded many times. The V segment lost 3 bases and the J segment 6 bases; nucleotides outside the gene matches: 3. CDR1 is DFQATT and CDR2 is SNEGSKA in the germline V gene (reference sequence). The CDR3 has 14 residues. The second PCR ran roughly 7 to 11 cycles with a sample-barcoded 5' primer and J-beta primers. TCRdb re-analysed the 5' RACE reads in MiXCR, keeping a single row per CDR3 protein. The repertoire includes about 590,000 distinct CDR3 sequences, about 30% of them detected once, and less than 20% sits in the top ten. Collection of around 9.3 milliliters of peripheral blood was performed for each donor.

Source material: blood. The clonotype originates from a woman older than 75 in good health. The rearrangement joins TRBV20-1 to TRBJ2-3; 13 bases fit TRBD2. Written as DNA, the CDR3 is TGCAGTGCTAGGGGACTAGCGGGGTGGGATACGCAGTATTTT. Encoded protein: CSARGLAGWDTQYF.